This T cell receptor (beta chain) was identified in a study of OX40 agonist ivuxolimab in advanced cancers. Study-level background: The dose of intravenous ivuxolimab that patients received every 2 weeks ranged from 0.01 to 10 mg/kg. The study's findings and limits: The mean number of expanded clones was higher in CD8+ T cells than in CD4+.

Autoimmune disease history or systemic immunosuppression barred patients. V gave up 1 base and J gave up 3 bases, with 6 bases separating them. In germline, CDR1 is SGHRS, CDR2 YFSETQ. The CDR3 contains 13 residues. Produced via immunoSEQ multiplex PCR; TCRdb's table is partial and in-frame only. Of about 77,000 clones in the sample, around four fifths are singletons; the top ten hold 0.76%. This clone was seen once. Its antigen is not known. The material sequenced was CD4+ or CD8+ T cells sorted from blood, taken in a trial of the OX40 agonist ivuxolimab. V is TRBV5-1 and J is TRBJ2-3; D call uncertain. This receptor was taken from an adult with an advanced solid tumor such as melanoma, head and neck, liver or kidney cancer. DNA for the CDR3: TGCGCCAGCAGCTTGTCTGGGACAGATACGCAGTATTTT. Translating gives CASSLSGTDTQYF.